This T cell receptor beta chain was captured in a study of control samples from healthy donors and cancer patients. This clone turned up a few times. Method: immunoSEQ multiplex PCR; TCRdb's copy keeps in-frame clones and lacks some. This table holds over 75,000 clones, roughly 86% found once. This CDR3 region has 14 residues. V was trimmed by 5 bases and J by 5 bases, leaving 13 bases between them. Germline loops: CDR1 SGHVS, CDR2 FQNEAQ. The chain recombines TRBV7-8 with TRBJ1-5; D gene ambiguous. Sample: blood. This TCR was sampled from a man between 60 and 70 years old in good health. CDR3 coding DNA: TGTGCCAGCAGCACGAACTCCGTCGATCAGCCCCAGCATTTT. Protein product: CASSTNSVDQPQHF.